The 26 T cell receptor beta chains presented below share a single source sample, sequenced in a study of blood T cell repertoires in COVID-19. Clones were read by immunoSEQ multiplex PCR, and TCRdb kept only the in-frame ones, dropping some. The table lists around 280,000 clones, 89% of them singletons. The sample consisted of PBMCs or T cells enriched from blood (not recorded which). The receptors originated from a woman aged 40-49 years who had recovered from COVID-19.

The chain is built from TRBV9 and TRBJ2-5, with 7 bases that match TRBD2. V lost 2 bases and J lost 1; bases outside the gene matches: 8. CDR3 length: 16 residues. Germline lookup yields CDR1 SGDLS and CDR2 YYNGEE. CDR3 amino acids: CASSVGGAGLQETQYF. The CDR3 nucleotides are TGTGCCAGCAGCGTCGGGGGAGCGGGACTCCAAGAGACCCAGTACTTC.

The V call is TRBV5-6, the J call TRBJ1-6; 7 bases map to TRBD1. Germline CDR1 and CDR2: SGHDT and YYEEEE. The CDR3 is 14 amino acids. J was trimmed by 8 bases and V by 3 bases; bases with no gene match: 5. CDR3 bases: TGTGCCAGCAGCTCGACAGGGAACGATTCACCCCTCCACTTT. This sequence encodes CASSSTGNDSPLHF.

The chain uses TRBV15 and TRBJ1-1; 8 bases map to TRBD1. The CDR3 length is 16 residues. With 4 bases clipped from V and 3 bases from J, the junction kept 10 bases outside the gene matches. The germline V gene has CDR1 LNHNV and CDR2 YYDKDF (reference sequence). For the CDR3, the DNA is TGTGCCACCAGCAAACGAGACAGGGGTAGGTACACTGAAGCTTTCTTT. Translating gives CATSKRDRGRYTEAFF.

The chain employs TRBV7-3 and TRBJ2-1, with D perhaps TRBD2 (6 bases). The CDR3 is made up of 15 amino acids. Germline V lookup: CDR1 SGHTA, CDR2 FQGTGA. The V end was cut by 4 bases, the J end by 2 bases, with 12 bases between. The CDR3 coding sequence is TGTGCCAGCAGCTCGTTAGCGGCCGCCTACAATGAGCAGTTCTTC. Its translation is CASSSLAAAYNEQFF.

V is TRBV7-9 and J is TRBJ2-7; D perhaps matches TRBD2 (6 bases). Germline V gene sequence: CDR1 SEHNR, CDR2 FQNEAQ (reference sequence). V dropped 7 bases and J dropped 7 bases, with 20 bases sitting between them. The CDR3 length is 14 residues. The CDR3 region has the DNA TGTGCCAGCATCTTGACCTCAGCGGCGGGAGAGCAGTACTTC. Protein product: CASILTSAAGEQYF. The full variable domain, its missing parts supplied by reference TRBV7-9 and TRBJ2-7, is DTGVSQNPRHKITKRGQNVTFRCDPISEHNRLYWYRQTLGQGPEFLTYFQNEAQLEKSRLLSDRFSAERPKGSFSTLEIQRTEQGDSAMYLCASILTSAAGEQYFGPGTRLTVT.

The V call is TRBV5-4, the J call TRBJ2-7, with TRBD1 matching over 7 bases. V was pared by 2 bases and J by 2 bases, with 7 bases of the junction left unmatched. CDR3 length equals 15 residues. Germline CDR1 SGHNT, CDR2 YYREEE (reference sequence). CDR3 loop: CASSFGTEDTYEQYF. CDR3 nucleotides: TGTGCCAGCAGCTTTGGGACAGAAGACACCTACGAGCAGTACTTC.

V gene TRBV5-1 combines with J gene TRBJ1-2; 7 bases align to TRBD1. With 7 bases clipped from V and 4 bases from J, the junction kept 10 bases outside the gene matches. The CDR3 extends over 14 amino acids. Germline CDR1 SGHRS, CDR2 YFSETQ. The CDR3 DNA is TGCGCCAGCGCTGATCCGGGACAGACCTATGGCTACACCTTC. Protein sequence: CASADPGQTYGYTF.

The chain employs TRBV2 and TRBJ1-6; D gene unclear. Germline CDR1 is SNHLY and CDR2 is FYNNEI. CDR3 length: 15 amino acids. V dropped 5 bases and J dropped 5 bases, with 13 bases sitting between them. The CDR3 sequence: CASSRRNTDNSPLHF. The CDR3 DNA is TGTGCCAGCAGTCGGAGGAATACTGATAATTCACCCCTCCACTTT.

This chain joins TRBV5-1 and TRBJ1-3; D gene ambiguous. The CDR3 loop spans 13 amino acids. The V gene lost 4 bases and the J gene lost 1 base, with 6 bases spanning the gap. Germline V gene data show CDR1 as SGHRS and CDR2 as YFSETQ. CDR3 coding DNA: TGCGCCAGCAGCCGGGAGTCTGGAAACACCATATATTTT. This encodes CASSRESGNTIYF.

The chain links TRBV27 to TRBJ1-5; possibly TRBD1 for D (6 bases). The V end was cut by 4 bases, the J end by 4 bases, with 17 bases between. CDR3 length: 16 amino acids. Germline CDR1 MNHEY, CDR2 SMNVEV (reference sequence). CDR3 protein: CASSSNRAAPNQPQHF. CDR3 DNA: TGTGCCAGCAGTTCCAACAGGGCGGCCCCAAATCAGCCCCAGCATTTT.

This clone was counted a single time. The V and J genes are TRBV27 and TRBJ1-4; D may be TRBD1 (5 bases). The V end was cut by 3 bases, the J end by 12 bases, with 17 bases between. The CDR3 extends over 14 amino acids. Germline CDR1 and CDR2: MNHEY and SMNVEV (reference sequence). This CDR3 reads CASSFREAQWELFF. The CDR3 DNA reads as TGTGCCAGCAGTTTCAGGGAGGCCCAGTGGGAACTGTTTTTT. Filled out from reference TRBV27 and TRBJ1-4, the complete variable domain reads EAQVTQNPRYLITVTGKKLTVTCSQNMNHEYMSWYRQDPGLGLRQIYYSMNVEVTDKGDVPEGYKVSRKEKRNFPLILESPSPNQTSLYFCASSFREAQWELFFGSGTQLSVL.

The chain carries TRBV30 and TRBJ1-6, with 7 nucleotides matching TRBD1. V was pared by 8 bases and J by 6 bases, with 7 bases of the junction left unmatched. This CDR3 is built from 13 residues. Germline CDR1 is GTSNPN and CDR2 is SVGIG (reference sequence). Here the CDR3 DNA reads TGTGCCCGATCAGGGGGTTTTAATTCACCCCTCCACTTT. It translates to CARSGGFNSPLHF.

The chain employs TRBV7-9 and TRBJ1-5; the D gene is possibly TRBD1 (5 bases). The germline CDR1 and CDR2 sequences are SEHNR and FQNEAQ (reference sequence). V was cut by 0 bases and J by 5 bases, with 8 bases left in between. There are 14 residues in the CDR3. The CDR3 nucleotides are TGTGCCAGCAGCTTAGCTCAGGGCTATCAGCCCCAGCATTTT. It codes for CASSLAQGYQPQHF.

J is TRBJ1-2 and V is TRBV13; D uncertain. Germline V gene sequence: CDR1 PRHDT, CDR2 FYEKMQ (reference sequence). This CDR3 spans 12 amino acids. Trimming removed 2 bases at V and 8 bases at J, with 9 bases between. In DNA form, the CDR3 reads TGTGCCAGCAGCTTACCCAGAAGAGGCTACACCTTC. This encodes CASSLPRRGYTF.

The chain joins TRBV2 to TRBJ2-3; 8 nucleotides line up with TRBD2. The CDR3 has 15 amino acids. Trimming removed 6 bases from V and 1 base from J; junction bases left unmatched: 6. Germline V gene lookup returns CDR1 SNHLY and CDR2 FYNNEI. The CDR3 sequence: CASSAIGGGTDTQYF. CDR3 coding DNA: TGTGCCAGCAGCGCAATCGGGGGGGGCACAGATACGCAGTATTTT.

V gene TRBV6-7 combines with J gene TRBJ1-4; 8 bases align to TRBD1. TRBV6-7 is sorted into the ORF group, with uncertain function. Trimming at V came to 2 bases and at J to 5 bases, leaving 10 bases not matched to a gene. This CDR3 comprises 17 residues. The CDR3 sequence is CASSYAGTGPSNEKLFF. The CDR3 nucleotides are TGTGCCAGCAGTTACGCCGGGACAGGTCCTTCGAATGAAAAACTGTTTTTT.

The rearrangement uses TRBV25-1 and TRBJ2-1; TRBD2 matches at 10 bases. Germline-derived CDR1 and CDR2 are MGHDK and SYGVNS. V was clipped by 4 bases and J by 5 bases; unmatched bases: 11. The CDR3 is made up of 17 amino acids. The CDR3 nucleotides are TGTGCCAGCAGTGGCACACATCTAGCGGGGGTACACAATGAGCAGTTCTTC. Protein product: CASSGTHLAGVHNEQFF.

This rearrangement joins TRBV11-2 to TRBJ2-3, with 8 positions matching TRBD2. V trimming: 2 bases; J trimming: 6 bases; junction bases outside the gene matches: 4. The CDR3 consists of 14 residues. The germline CDR1 and CDR2 sequences are SGHAT and FQNNGV. CDR3 residues: CASSLSGGGDTQYF. CDR3 sequence (DNA): TGTGCCAGCAGCTTAAGCGGGGGAGGTGATACGCAGTATTTT.

The chain carries TRBV7-2 and TRBJ2-1, with a tentative D call TRBD2 (5 bases). Germline V gene lookup returns CDR1 SGHTA and CDR2 FQGNSA. The CDR3 extends over 14 amino acids. V shed 5 bases and J shed 4 bases, with 12 bases lying between them. The DNA of the CDR3 is TGTGCCAGCAGCCGGGGAGTCACATACAATGAGCAGTTCTTC. Translation gives CASSRGVTYNEQFF.

The chain combines TRBV5-8 with TRBJ2-2; D remains unclear. The CDR3 has 15 residues. The germline V and J ends were trimmed by 0 bases and 2 bases, with 8 bases remaining between them. The germline CDR1 and CDR2 sequences are SGHTS and YDEGEE. The CDR3 loop reads CASSLGQVNTGELFF. CDR3 coding DNA: TGTGCCAGCAGCTTGGGACAAGTTAACACCGGGGAGCTGTTTTTT.

The chain links TRBV7-9 to TRBJ2-1; 14 bases are a match to TRBD2. The trim removed 4 bases at V and 8 bases at J, leaving 4 bases unmatched. The CDR3 is 15 amino acids. Germline V gene lookup returns CDR1 SEHNR and CDR2 FQNEAQ (reference sequence). The CDR3 coding sequence is TGTGCCAGCAGCTACGGACTAGCGGGAGGCGATGAGCAGTTCTTC. It codes for CASSYGLAGGDEQFF.

This rearrangement joins TRBV2 to TRBJ1-4; 8 nucleotides line up with TRBD1. The V segment lost 3 bases and the J segment 7 bases; nucleotides outside the gene matches: 4. The CDR3 has 14 residues. CDR1 and CDR2 (germline): SNHLY, FYNNEI. The CDR3 loop reads CASSETGVGEKLFF. The CDR3 DNA follows: TGTGCCAGCAGTGAGACAGGGGTTGGTGAAAAACTGTTTTTT.

The CDR3 loop reads CASSFAAGNTIYF. As DNA, the CDR3 is TGTGCCAGCAGCTTTGCAGCTGGAAACACCATATATTTT. The gene calls are TRBV5-4 and TRBJ1-3; no definite D call. Germline CDR1 reads SGHNT; CDR2 reads YYREEE (reference sequence). Trimming cost V 2 bases and J 2 bases, with 5 bases left between them. The CDR3 length is 13 residues.

J is TRBJ2-7 and V is TRBV5-5, with D tentatively TRBD1 (6 bases). Germline-derived CDR1 and CDR2 are SGHKS and YYEKEE (reference sequence). Trimming stripped 3 bases from V and 3 bases from J, with 13 bases between. The CDR3 has 14 residues. The DNA for the CDR3 is TGTGCCAGCAGCTACCGGGACACTCACTACGAGCAGTACTTC. Translation: CASSYRDTHYEQYF.

The J gene is TRBJ1-6, the V gene TRBV10-1; no reliable D call. The CDR3 totals 14 residues. The germline CDR1 and CDR2 sequences are WNHNN and SYGVQD (reference sequence). Trimming shortened V by 8 bases and J by 0 bases, and 8 bases separated the two germline ends. The DNA of the CDR3 is TGCGCCAGCGCGGAGAGCTCCTATAATTCACCCCTCCACTTT. The encoded protein is CASAESSYNSPLHF.

This sequence joins TRBV18 and TRBJ1-2, with 7 bases lining up with TRBD1. CDR3 length: 14 amino acids. Germline V lookup: CDR1 KGHSH, CDR2 LQKENI. With V trimmed by 3 bases and J by 5 bases, 6 bases remained unmatched. CDR3 coding DNA: TGTGCCAGCTCACCTTCCGGGACAGATTATGGCTACACCTTC. Protein sequence: CASSPSGTDYGYTF.